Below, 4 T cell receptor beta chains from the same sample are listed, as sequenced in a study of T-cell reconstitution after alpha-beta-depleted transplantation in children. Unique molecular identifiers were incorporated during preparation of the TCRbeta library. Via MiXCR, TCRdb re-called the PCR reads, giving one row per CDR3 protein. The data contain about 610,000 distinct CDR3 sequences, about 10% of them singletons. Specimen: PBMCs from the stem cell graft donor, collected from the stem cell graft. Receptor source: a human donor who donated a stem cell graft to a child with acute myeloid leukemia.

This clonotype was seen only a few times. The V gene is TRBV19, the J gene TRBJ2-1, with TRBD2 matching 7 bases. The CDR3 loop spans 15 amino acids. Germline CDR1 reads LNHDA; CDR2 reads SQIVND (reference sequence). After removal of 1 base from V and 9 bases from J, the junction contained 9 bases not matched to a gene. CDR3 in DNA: TGTGCCAGTAGTATAGGCGGGAGCGCTCGGAGTGAGCAGTTCTTC. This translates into CASSIGGSARSEQFF. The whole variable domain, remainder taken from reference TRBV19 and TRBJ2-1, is DGGITQSPKYLFRKEGQNVTLSCEQNLNHDAMYWYRQDPGQGLRLIYYSQIVNDFQKGDIAEGYSVSREKKESFPLTVTSAQKNPTAFYLCASSIGGSARSEQFFGPGTRLTVL.

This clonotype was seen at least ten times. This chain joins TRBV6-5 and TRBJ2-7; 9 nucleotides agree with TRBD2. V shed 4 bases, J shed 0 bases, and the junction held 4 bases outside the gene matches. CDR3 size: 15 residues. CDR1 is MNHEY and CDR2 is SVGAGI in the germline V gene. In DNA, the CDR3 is TGTGCCAGCAGTTCAGGACTAGCGAACTCCTACGAGCAGTACTTC. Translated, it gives CASSSGLANSYEQYF.

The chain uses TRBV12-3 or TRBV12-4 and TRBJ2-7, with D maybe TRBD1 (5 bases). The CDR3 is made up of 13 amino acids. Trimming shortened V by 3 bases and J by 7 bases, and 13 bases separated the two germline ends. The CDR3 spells CASSFSGLGEQYF. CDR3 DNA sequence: TGTGCCAGCAGTTTTTCAGGGCTGGGGGAGCAGTACTTC.

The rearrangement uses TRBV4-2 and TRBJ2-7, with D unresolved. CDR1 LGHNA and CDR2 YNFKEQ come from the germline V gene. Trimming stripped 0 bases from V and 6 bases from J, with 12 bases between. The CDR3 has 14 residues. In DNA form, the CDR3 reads TGTGCCAGCAGCCAAGATCTGGTCAACTTCGAGCAGTACTTC. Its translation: CASSQDLVNFEQYF.